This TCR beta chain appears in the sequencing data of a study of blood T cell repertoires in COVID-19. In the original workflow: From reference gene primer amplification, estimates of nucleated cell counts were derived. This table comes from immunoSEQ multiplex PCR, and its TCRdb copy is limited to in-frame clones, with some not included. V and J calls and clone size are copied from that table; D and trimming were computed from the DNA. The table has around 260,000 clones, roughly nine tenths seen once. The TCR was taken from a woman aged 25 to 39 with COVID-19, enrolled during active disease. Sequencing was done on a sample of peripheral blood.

The CDR3 region is CASSQLLAENEKLFF. In DNA, the CDR3 is TGTGCCAGCAGCCAACTGCTGGCGGAGAATGAAAAACTGTTTTTT. The V gene is TRBV14, the J gene TRBJ1-4, with D uncertain. Deletions cut 2 bases from V and 5 bases from J, with 12 bases between. Germline CDR1 SGHDN, CDR2 FVKESK. The CDR3 length is 15 residues.